A single sample gave rise to the 28 T cell receptor beta chains below, sequenced in a study of blood T cell repertoires in COVID-19 (dated by TCRdb to the early 2020s). Library generation was performed with the immunoSEQ multiplex PCR assay. TCRdb retrieved this table from immuneACCESS and kept in-frame rearrangements only. Not all clones are present; in checked studies, unresolved V genes account for under half, and no reason is known for the remainder. Across this sample there are some 240,000 clones, with around 90% seen only once. Together, the top ten hold 2.5% to 4% of the sample. The sample consisted of PBMCs or T cells enriched from blood (not recorded which). All receptors come from a middle-aged woman who had been exposed to COVID-19.

This chain uses TRBV6-6 with TRBJ2-2; TRBD2 matches 14 bases. V dropped 5 bases and J dropped 7; count of bases not matched to a gene: 9. The CDR3 consists of 17 residues. Germline V CDR1 and CDR2: MNHNY, SVGAGI (reference sequence). The CDR3 region is CASSPWGLAGEGGELFF. The CDR3 DNA is TGTGCCAGCAGTCCCTGGGGACTAGCGGGAGAGGGCGGGGAGCTGTTTTTT.

The chain has TRBV19 and TRBJ2-5; D may be TRBD1 (5 bases). V was cut by 3 bases and J by 1 base, with 15 bases left in between. This CDR3 spans 16 amino acids. Germline-derived CDR1 and CDR2 are LNHDA and SQIVND (reference sequence). The CDR3 region has the DNA TGTGCCAGTAGTATCTACAAGGGGCCCCCCCAAGAGACCCAGTACTTC. Residues: CASSIYKGPPQETQYF.

The V and J genes are TRBV7-2 and TRBJ1-4; weak D call: TRBD1 (6 bases). Looked up from germline, CDR1 is SGHTA and CDR2 is FQGNSA. The CDR3 sequence is 13 residues long. The V and J ends lost 6 bases and 8 bases respectively, with 13 bases between them. CDR3 sequence: CASRAGEGEKLFF. In nucleotides, the CDR3 is TGTGCCAGCAGGGCAGGGGAAGGCGAAAAACTGTTTTTT.

About this clone: At one end, the junction sequence differs from germline, possibly due to a read error. This rearrangement joins TRBV5-1 to TRBJ1-2; TRBD1 matches at 7 bases. Germline V CDR1 and CDR2: SGHRS, YFSETQ. This CDR3 spans 14 amino acids. Here the CDR3 reads CASSLGDRDYGYTF. CDR3 in DNA: TGTGCCAGCAGCTTGGGGGACAGAGATTATGGCTACACCTTC.

The chain uses TRBV5-1 and TRBJ2-2; D unresolved. The V gene lost 0 bases and the J gene lost 6 bases, with 6 bases spanning the gap. Per the germline V gene, CDR1 is SGHRS and CDR2 is YFSETQ. CDR3 size: 13 residues. This CDR3 reads CASSLESPGELFF. CDR3 DNA sequence: TGCGCCAGCAGCTTGGAGAGTCCCGGGGAGCTGTTTTTT.

CDR3 loop: CAWGPGLVVVNEQFF. CDR3 coding DNA: TGTGCCTGGGGTCCGGGACTAGTCGTCGTTAATGAGCAGTTCTTC. The chain uses TRBV30 and TRBJ2-1, with 8 nucleotides matching TRBD2. The CDR3 covers 15 residues. The germline V gene has CDR1 GTSNPN and CDR2 SVGIG (reference sequence). Unmatched junction bases numbered 13, after V lost 5 bases and J lost 7 bases.

This rearrangement joins TRBV28 to TRBJ1-3, with TRBD1 matching over 7 bases. This CDR3 has 14 residues. Germline CDR1 MDHEN, CDR2 SYDVKM. V was pared by 5 bases and J by 2 bases, with 3 bases of the junction left unmatched. The CDR3 nucleotides are TGTGCCAGCAGTCACAGGGGAGCTGGAAACACCATATATTTT. Its protein product is CASSHRGAGNTIYF.

This clone was seen once. The chain couples TRBV12-5 to TRBJ2-3, with no clear D. The CDR3 consists of 16 residues. Germline CDR1 reads LGHNT; CDR2 reads FRNRAP. V lost 6 bases and J lost 0, with 16 bases in between. CDR3 bases: TGTGCTAGTGGAGCTGCAGGCAAATACAGCACAGATACGCAGTATTTT. Translating it yields CASGAAGKYSTDTQYF.

V and J are TRBV9 and TRBJ2-7, with D possibly TRBD2 on 6 matching bases. The CDR3 sequence is 14 residues long. Germline V gives CDR1 SGDLS, CDR2 YYNGEE. Trimming removed 0 bases at V and 2 bases at J, with 9 bases between. The CDR3 region is CASSVGLATYEQYF. The CDR3 DNA reads as TGTGCCAGCAGCGTAGGTCTAGCGACCTACGAGCAGTACTTC.

With regard to this clone: An end of the junction differs from the germline gene, which may be a read error. CDR3 bases: TGTGCCAGCAGCTTGAGGGGGCTAGTTAGTGATGGCTACACCTTC. Translating gives CASSLRGLVSDGYTF. V and J are TRBV5-1 and TRBJ1-2; TRBD1 matches 7 bases. The CDR3 extends over 15 amino acids. Germline CDR1 SGHRS, CDR2 YFSETQ.

The gene calls are TRBV4-1 and TRBJ1-6; TRBD1 is a possible D gene (5 bases). This CDR3 has 16 amino acids. V was pared by 0 bases and J by 6 bases, with 12 bases between. The germline gives CDR1 MGHRA, CDR2 YSYEKL. CDR3 nucleotides: TGCGCCAGCAGCCAAGATCTAGCGGGGCCTAATTCACCCCTCCACTTT. Translation: CASSQDLAGPNSPLHF.

The V gene is TRBV9, the J gene TRBJ2-1; 11 positions agree with TRBD2. CDR3 size: 16 residues. Germline CDR1 reads SGDLS; CDR2 reads YYNGEE. The junction had 11 bases not matched to a gene; V was cut back by 3 bases and J by 9 bases. The DNA of the CDR3 is TGTGCCAGCAGCGAACCGCTAGCGGGAGGATTTGGTGAGCAGTTCTTC. It yields the protein CASSEPLAGGFGEQFF.

The chain uses TRBV7-9 and TRBJ1-1; D possibly corresponds to TRBD1 (5 bases). Germline V lookup: CDR1 SEHNR, CDR2 FQNEAQ (reference sequence). The ends were cut back, 5 bases at V and 10 bases at J, with 14 bases in the middle. The CDR3 contains 12 residues. The CDR3 nucleotides read TGTGCCAGCAGCCCGGGGGGTGGGAGAGCTTTCTTT. The encoded protein is CASSPGGGRAFF.

The chain employs TRBV7-2 and TRBJ2-2; a possible D gene is TRBD1 (5 bases). Germline V CDR1 and CDR2: SGHTA, FQGNSA. The CDR3 covers 14 residues. Trimming stripped 6 bases from V and 6 bases from J, with 14 bases between. The CDR3 spells CASRPNQGAGELFF. The CDR3 bases are TGTGCCAGCAGGCCAAACCAGGGTGCCGGGGAGCTGTTTTTT.

V and J are TRBV6-4 and TRBJ2-4; 7 positions agree with TRBD1. J lost 4 bases, V lost 4 bases, and 4 bases had no gene match. CDR1 and CDR2 from the germline V gene are MRHNA and SNTAGT. There are 14 residues in the CDR3. In DNA, the CDR3 is TGTGCCAGCAGTGCCCGGGACAGAAAAAACATTCAGTACTTC. Its protein is CASSARDRKNIQYF.

The chain uses TRBV19 and TRBJ1-3, with 11 bases identical to TRBD1. Germline loops: CDR1 LNHDA, CDR2 SQIVND (reference sequence). After removal of 6 bases from V and 4 bases from J, the junction contained 11 bases not matched to a gene. CDR3 length: 17 amino acids. CDR3 loop: CASSQGTGGSLGNTIYF. The CDR3 coding sequence is TGTGCCAGTAGCCAGGGGACAGGGGGATCGTTAGGAAACACCATATATTTT.

This sequence joins TRBV30 and TRBJ1-3, with 8 bases fitting TRBD1. Germline V gives CDR1 GTSNPN, CDR2 SVGIG (reference sequence). Germline trimming cut 0 bases from V and 3 bases from J; bases unmatched to any gene: 10. The CDR3 is 17 residues long. As DNA, the CDR3 is TGTGCCTGGAGTGTACGGTCTTCAGGGGGCTTTGGAAACACCATATATTTT. Translation gives CAWSVRSSGGFGNTIYF.

This clone has a single count. This sequence joins TRBV19 and TRBJ1-1, with 9 bases matching TRBD1. The trim removed 4 bases at V and 2 bases at J, leaving 2 bases unmatched. The CDR3 runs 14 residues. CDR1 is LNHDA and CDR2 is SQIVND in the germline V gene (reference sequence). DNA for the CDR3: TGTGCCAGTAGTACACAGGGGGCTAACACTGAAGCTTTCTTT. Its translation is CASSTQGANTEAFF.

The chain is built from TRBV6-5 and TRBJ2-5; weak D call: TRBD2 (6 bases). The CDR3 consists of 15 residues. CDR1 and CDR2 from the germline V gene are MNHEY and SVGAGI. Trimming shortened V by 2 bases and J by 1 base, and 11 bases separated the two germline ends. The CDR3 DNA sequence: TGTGCCAGCAGTTACCGCGGGAATTCCCAAGAGACCCAGTACTTC. This codes for CASSYRGNSQETQYF.

The genes are TRBV12-3 or TRBV12-4 and TRBJ1-2; 9 bases match TRBD1. With 6 bases clipped from V and 6 bases from J, the junction kept 5 bases outside the gene matches. The CDR3 is 13 residues long. The CDR3 spells CASRLGQGNGYTF. The CDR3 nucleotides are TGTGCCAGCAGACTCGGACAGGGGAATGGCTACACCTTC.

Regarding this clone: One end of the junction fails to match germline, which may point to a read error. This chain joins TRBV5-1 and TRBJ2-3, with 9 bases lining up with TRBD2. The CDR3 spans 14 residues. Germline V gene lookup returns CDR1 SGHRS and CDR2 YFSETQ. CDR3 amino acids: CASSGGTATDTQYF. The CDR3 nucleotides are TGTGCCAGCAGCGGGGGGACAGCCACAGATACGCAGTATTTT. The variable domain in full, with the rest retrieved from reference TRBV5-1 and TRBJ2-3, is KAGVTQTPRYLIKTRGQQVTLSCSPISGHRSVSWYQQTPGQGLQFLFEYFSETQRNKGNFPGRFSGRQFSNSRSEMNVSTLELGDSALYLCASSGGTATDTQYFGPGTRLTVL.

The CDR3 region has the DNA TGCGCCAGCAGCCAAGCGGTGACTAGCGGGAGACAAGAGACCCAGTACTTC. This translates into CASSQAVTSGRQETQYF. This rearrangement joins TRBV4-3 to TRBJ2-5, with 12 bases identical to TRBD2. With 1 base clipped from V and 2 bases from J, the junction kept 5 bases outside the gene matches. The CDR3 extends over 17 amino acids. Germline V gene data show CDR1 as LGHNA and CDR2 as YSLEER.

The chain carries TRBV18 and TRBJ1-4; 8 bases map to TRBD1. Germline lookup yields CDR1 KGHSH and CDR2 LQKENI. The V gene end was trimmed by 6 bases and the J gene end by 8 bases; junction bases not matched to a gene: 5. The CDR3 consists of 13 residues. The CDR3 DNA sequence: TGTGCCAGCTCTCCGGACAGGGAGGAAAAACTGTTTTTT. This gives the protein CASSPDREEKLFF.

This clone came up once. Mismatch with germline at one junction end may stem from a read error. The genes are TRBV5-1 and TRBJ2-3; 10 nucleotides match TRBD2. Germline V gene lookup returns CDR1 SGHRS and CDR2 YFSETQ. The CDR3 runs 19 residues. The CDR3 is CASSLAWLAGAPSTDTQYF. The DNA for the CDR3 is TGTGCCAGCAGCTTGGCCTGGCTAGCGGGAGCCCCTAGCACAGATACGCAGTATTTT.

V is TRBV30 and J is TRBJ1-1; 10 bases map to TRBD1. With V trimmed by 3 bases and J by 3 bases, 4 bases remained unmatched. The CDR3 is made up of 14 amino acids. CDR1 GTSNPN and CDR2 SVGIG come from the germline V gene (reference sequence). The CDR3 is CAWSPGQGDTEAFF. CDR3 DNA sequence: TGTGCCTGGAGCCCCGGACAGGGGGACACTGAAGCTTTCTTT.

The chain joins TRBV11-3 to TRBJ2-1; 9 bases match TRBD2. The CDR3 runs 17 residues. Germline loops: CDR1 SGHNT, CDR2 YENEEA. The trim removed 1 base at V and 2 bases at J, leaving 6 bases unmatched. Here the CDR3 DNA reads TGTGCCAGCAGCTTAGGAGAAGCGGGAGGAACCTACAATGAGCAGTTCTTC. Protein: CASSLGEAGGTYNEQFF.

The rearrangement uses TRBV19 and TRBJ2-5, with a weak D call TRBD2 (5 bases). V was shortened by 5 bases and J by 2 bases, with 18 bases between the two germline ends. The CDR3 runs 16 residues. Germline CDR1 and CDR2: LNHDA and SQIVND (reference sequence). The CDR3 here is CASSSYHLRGQETQYF. In DNA, the CDR3 is TGTGCCAGTAGTTCATACCACCTCCGGGGACAAGAGACCCAGTACTTC.

V usage is TRBV10-3 and J usage is TRBJ2-4; TRBD1 agrees at 11 bases. CDR3 length: 13 residues. CDR1 is ENHRY, CDR2 SYGVKD, per germline. The V segment lost 6 bases and the J segment 8 bases; nucleotides outside the gene matches: 3. The CDR3 here is CAISRDRGDIQYF. CDR3 sequence (DNA): TGTGCCATCAGCCGGGACAGGGGGGACATTCAGTACTTC.